Listed below are T cell receptor beta chains from one sample, sequenced in a study of T-cell reconstitution after alpha-beta-depleted transplantation in children. TCRdb reprocessed the PCR reads via MiXCR and lists one record per CDR3 protein. This sample yields 250,000 or so distinct CDR3 sequences, of which 8.2% are seen a single time; just under 6.5% belongs to the top ten. The specimen was PBMCs, mostly from graft donor cells, collected 180 days after TCRalphabeta/CD19-depleted stem cell transplant. The receptors shown here come from a male patient between 5 and 17 years old who had a stem cell transplant for acute lymphoblastic leukemia, so the T cells may come from the graft donor. The CDR3 runs from the conserved cysteine through the conserved F or W. A D gene is named only where the DNA matches it firmly. Not all rows give a size; the values are once, few, many and, for expanded clones, a class.

v_gene: TRBV6-1
d_gene: NA
abundance: many
j_gene: TRBJ1-5
CDR3aa: CASSERTGQPQHF
CDR3nt: TGTGCCAGCAGTGAAAGAACGGGTCAGCCCCAGCATTTT

v_gene: TRBV14
d_gene: NA
abundance: few
j_gene: TRBJ2-2
CDR3aa: CASSHRGMAGELFF
CDR3nt: TGTGCCAGCAGCCACAGGGGAATGGCCGGGGAGCTGTTTTTT

v_gene: TRBV29-1
d_gene: NA
abundance: many
j_gene: TRBJ2-4
CDR3aa: CSVEDGRSNIQYF
CDR3nt: TGCAGCGTTGAAGATGGCAGGAGTAACATTCAGTACTTC

v_gene: TRBV12-3/TRBV12-4
d_gene: NA
abundance: many
j_gene: TRBJ2-2
CDR3aa: CASSFGGGRNTGELFF
CDR3nt: TGTGCCAGCAGTTTTGGGGGGGGCCGGAACACCGGGGAGCTGTTTTTT

v_gene: TRBV7-8
d_gene: TRBD2
abundance: many
j_gene: TRBJ2-5
CDR3aa: CASSLAGTSGGAQYF
CDR3nt: TGTGCCAGCAGCTTAGCCGGGACTAGCGGGGGAGCCCAGTACTTC

v_gene: TRBV6-5
d_gene: NA
abundance: many
j_gene: TRBJ2-7
CDR3aa: CASSLHRDAPYEQYF
CDR3nt: TGTGCCAGCAGTCTACACCGGGACGCTCCCTACGAGCAGTACTTC

v_gene: TRBV7-6
d_gene: NA
abundance: many
j_gene: TRBJ1-2
CDR3aa: CASSLKGNGYTF
CDR3nt: TGTGCCAGCAGCTTAAAGGGAAATGGCTACACCTTC

v_gene: TRBV5-4
d_gene: NA
abundance: few
j_gene: TRBJ1-1
CDR3aa: CASTTGFRTEAFF
CDR3nt: TGTGCCAGCACAACAGGATTTCGTACTGAAGCTTTCTTT

v_gene: TRBV10-3
d_gene: NA
abundance: many
j_gene: TRBJ2-3
CDR3aa: CAISRDNTDTQYF
CDR3nt: TGTGCCATCAGCCGGGACAACACAGATACGCAGTATTTT

v_gene: TRBV10-2
d_gene: NA
abundance: NA
j_gene: TRBJ1-1
CDR3aa: CASNEVGLMNTEAFF
CDR3nt: TGCGCCAGCAATGAGGTAGGGTTGATGAACACTGAAGCTTTCTTT

v_gene: TRBV18
d_gene: NA
abundance: many
j_gene: TRBJ2-7
CDR3aa: CASSPRGTSPPYEQYF
CDR3nt: TGTGCCAGCTCACCACGCGGGACATCACCCCCCTACGAGCAGTACTTC

v_gene: TRBV7-6
d_gene: NA
abundance: many
j_gene: TRBJ2-3
CDR3aa: CASSLGGGASTDTQYF
CDR3nt: TGTGCCAGCAGTCTGGGGGGCGGGGCGTCCACAGATACGCAGTATTTT

v_gene: TRBV20-1
d_gene: TRBD1
abundance: many
j_gene: TRBJ1-6
CDR3aa: CSARDRQGGNSPLHF
CDR3nt: TGCAGTGCTAGAGATCGACAGGGGGGAAATTCACCCCTCCACTTT

v_gene: TRBV29-1
d_gene: TRBD2
abundance: many
j_gene: TRBJ2-1
CDR3aa: CSVVAGSSYNEQFF
CDR3nt: TGCAGCGTTGTAGCGGGAAGCTCCTACAATGAGCAGTTCTTC

v_gene: TRBV28
d_gene: TRBD2
abundance: many
j_gene: TRBJ2-2
CDR3aa: CASSSRLAAGELFF
CDR3nt: TGTGCCAGCAGTTCCCGACTAGCGGCCGGGGAGCTGTTTTTT

v_gene: TRBV12-3/TRBV12-4
d_gene: NA
abundance: many
j_gene: TRBJ1-2
CDR3aa: CASSLTETAYYGYTF
CDR3nt: TGTGCCAGCAGTTTAACGGAGACAGCTTACTATGGCTACACCTTC

v_gene: TRBV4-3
d_gene: NA
abundance: many
j_gene: TRBJ2-3
CDR3aa: CASSQAASSTDTQYF
CDR3nt: TGCGCCAGCAGCCAAGCAGCGTCTAGCACAGATACGCAGTATTTT

v_gene: TRBV28
d_gene: NA
abundance: many
j_gene: TRBJ2-3
CDR3aa: CASSFIRQADTQYF
CDR3nt: TGTGCCAGCAGTTTCATCCGACAGGCAGATACGCAGTATTTT

v_gene: TRBV7-3
d_gene: TRBD2
abundance: many
j_gene: TRBJ2-1
CDR3aa: CASSLRLTSGPSYNEQFF
CDR3nt: TGTGCCAGCAGCTTAAGGTTAACTAGCGGCCCCTCCTACAATGAGCAGTTCTTC

v_gene: TRBV10-3
d_gene: TRBD1
abundance: many
j_gene: TRBJ1-1
CDR3aa: CAISERVMGQTQKNTEAFF
CDR3nt: TGTGCCATCAGTGAGCGAGTAATGGGACAGACCCAAAAGAACACTGAAGCTTTCTTT

v_gene: TRBV11-2
d_gene: NA
abundance: many
j_gene: TRBJ1-2
CDR3aa: CASSFPGQPHGYTF
CDR3nt: TGTGCCAGCAGCTTCCCAGGACAGCCGCATGGCTACACCTTC

v_gene: TRBV23-1
d_gene: NA
abundance: many
j_gene: TRBJ2-3
CDR3aa: CASSPQGPSTDTQYF
CDR3nt: TGCGCCAGCAGTCCACAGGGTCCGAGCACAGATACGCAGTATTTT

v_gene: TRBV3-1
d_gene: NA
abundance: many
j_gene: TRBJ1-2
CDR3aa: CASSQDRRYGYTF
CDR3nt: TGTGCCAGCAGCCAAGATCGGCGATATGGCTACACCTTC

v_gene: TRBV19
d_gene: NA
abundance: many
j_gene: TRBJ2-5
CDR3aa: CASSIAKGQETQYF
CDR3nt: TGTGCCAGTAGTATAGCGAAGGGTCAAGAGACCCAGTACTTC

v_gene: TRBV19
d_gene: NA
abundance: many
j_gene: TRBJ2-4
CDR3aa: CASSISSLGKNIQYF
CDR3nt: TGTGCCAGTAGTATATCGAGTTTGGGCAAAAACATTCAGTACTTC

v_gene: TRBV10-3
d_gene: NA
abundance: NA
j_gene: TRBJ2-7
CDR3aa: CAATPPRDTSYEQYF
CDR3nt: TGTGCCGCAACACCACCCCGGGACACATCCTACGAGCAGTACTTC

v_gene: TRBV6-5
d_gene: NA
abundance: many
j_gene: TRBJ2-5
CDR3aa: CASSYSSMGSVGETQYF
CDR3nt: TGTGCCAGCAGTTACTCGAGTATGGGCAGCGTAGGGGAGACCCAGTACTTC

v_gene: TRBV2
d_gene: TRBD2
abundance: NA
j_gene: TRBJ2-7
CDR3aa: CASKTGTSEYYEQYF
CDR3nt: TGTGCCAGCAAAACCGGGACTAGTGAGTACTACGAGCAGTACTTC

v_gene: TRBV7-9
d_gene: TRBD2
abundance: many
j_gene: TRBJ2-7
CDR3aa: CASSPGTSGGTSYEQYF
CDR3nt: TGTGCCAGCAGCCCCGGGACTAGCGGGGGTACCTCCTACGAGCAGTACTTC

v_gene: TRBV7-3
d_gene: NA
abundance: many
j_gene: TRBJ1-1
CDR3aa: CASSLLDRNTEAFF
CDR3nt: TGTGCCAGCAGCTTATTGGACAGGAACACTGAAGCTTTCTTT

v_gene: TRBV5-1
d_gene: TRBD2
abundance: many
j_gene: TRBJ2-3
CDR3aa: CASSLAGGLQYF
CDR3nt: TGCGCCAGCAGCTTGGCGGGAGGTTTGCAGTATTTT

v_gene: TRBV20-1
d_gene: NA
abundance: many
j_gene: TRBJ2-2
CDR3aa: CSARDYLNTGELFF
CDR3nt: TGCAGTGCTAGAGACTACCTGAACACCGGGGAGCTGTTTTTT

v_gene: TRBV15
d_gene: TRBD1
abundance: many
j_gene: TRBJ2-7
CDR3aa: CATSFDRDIHEQYF
CDR3nt: TGTGCCACCAGCTTCGACAGGGACATCCACGAGCAGTACTTC

v_gene: TRBV2
d_gene: TRBD1
abundance: many
j_gene: TRBJ2-7
CDR3aa: CASKAGTATYEQYF
CDR3nt: TGTGCCAGCAAAGCCGGGACAGCTACCTACGAGCAGTACTTC

v_gene: TRBV3-1
d_gene: TRBD2
abundance: many
j_gene: TRBJ2-7
CDR3aa: CASSQVAGGGYEQYF
CDR3nt: TGTGCCAGCAGCCAAGTAGCGGGAGGTGGCTACGAGCAGTACTTC

v_gene: TRBV20-1
d_gene: NA
abundance: many
j_gene: TRBJ2-1
CDR3aa: CSARFWRKPNEQFF
CDR3nt: TGCAGTGCTAGATTCTGGCGAAAGCCCAATGAGCAGTTCTTC

v_gene: TRBV29-1
d_gene: NA
abundance: many
j_gene: TRBJ2-3
CDR3aa: CSVESKGSDTQYF
CDR3nt: TGCAGCGTTGAAAGTAAGGGGTCAGATACGCAGTATTTT

v_gene: TRBV28
d_gene: NA
abundance: many
j_gene: TRBJ2-1
CDR3aa: CASTGGLHEQFF
CDR3nt: TGTGCCAGCACTGGGGGGCTCCATGAGCAGTTCTTC

v_gene: TRBV5-4
d_gene: TRBD2
abundance: few
j_gene: TRBJ2-7
CDR3aa: CASSLRRERSYEQYF
CDR3nt: TGTGCCAGCAGTTTGAGGCGGGAGCGATCCTACGAGCAGTACTTC

v_gene: TRBV27
d_gene: NA
abundance: NA
j_gene: TRBJ2-7
CDR3aa: CASRIYHEQYF
CDR3nt: TGTGCCAGCAGAATCTACCACGAGCAGTACTTC

v_gene: TRBV19
d_gene: NA
abundance: many
j_gene: TRBJ2-5
CDR3aa: CASSISTTNPTKYF
CDR3nt: TGTGCCAGTAGTATCTCGACTACCAATCCCACCAAGTACTTC

v_gene: TRBV10-3
d_gene: NA
abundance: many
j_gene: TRBJ1-2
CDR3aa: CAISEGGYGYGYTF
CDR3nt: TGTGCCATCAGTGAGGGGGGGTATGGCTATGGCTACACCTTC

v_gene: TRBV7-9
d_gene: NA
abundance: many
j_gene: TRBJ1-3
CDR3aa: CASSSYWGEAGNTIYF
CDR3nt: TGTGCCAGCAGCTCATATTGGGGAGAGGCTGGAAACACCATATATTTT

v_gene: TRBV7-8
d_gene: NA
abundance: many
j_gene: TRBJ2-3
CDR3aa: CASSFTLGTDTQYF
CDR3nt: TGTGCCAGCAGCTTCACACTAGGGACAGATACGCAGTATTTT

v_gene: TRBV3-1
d_gene: NA
abundance: many
j_gene: TRBJ1-1
CDR3aa: CASSHWHTNTEAFF
CDR3nt: TGTGCCAGCAGCCACTGGCATACGAACACTGAAGCTTTCTTT

v_gene: TRBV20-1
d_gene: NA
abundance: many
j_gene: TRBJ1-5
CDR3aa: CSASIGQPQHF
CDR3nt: TGCAGTGCTAGTATAGGTCAGCCCCAGCATTTT

v_gene: TRBV7-9
d_gene: NA
abundance: many
j_gene: TRBJ2-4
CDR3aa: CASSLEAKNIQYF
CDR3nt: TGTGCCAGCAGCTTAGAAGCCAAAAACATTCAGTACTTC

v_gene: TRBV15
d_gene: TRBD1
abundance: many
j_gene: TRBJ1-4
CDR3aa: CATSRGGQAQSEKLFF
CDR3nt: TGTGCCACCAGCAGAGGAGGACAGGCCCAGAGTGAAAAACTGTTTTTT

v_gene: TRBV27
d_gene: TRBD2
abundance: many
j_gene: TRBJ2-1
CDR3aa: CASSLLAGAHNEQFF
CDR3nt: TGTGCCAGCAGTTTACTAGCGGGGGCCCACAATGAGCAGTTCTTC

v_gene: TRBV6-2/TRBV6-3
d_gene: TRBD2
abundance: medium-sized
j_gene: TRBJ2-3
CDR3aa: CASSQTSGYADTQYF
CDR3nt: TGTGCCAGCAGCCAGACTAGCGGGTATGCAGATACGCAGTATTTT

v_gene: TRBV5-1
d_gene: TRBD2
abundance: many
j_gene: TRBJ2-2
CDR3aa: CASSWGLARTTGELFF
CDR3nt: TGCGCCAGCAGCTGGGGACTAGCGAGGACCACCGGGGAGCTGTTTTTT

v_gene: TRBV28
d_gene: NA
abundance: many
j_gene: TRBJ2-1
CDR3aa: CASSPHNEQFF
CDR3nt: TGTGCCAGCAGCCCACACAATGAGCAGTTCTTC

v_gene: TRBV12-3/TRBV12-4
d_gene: NA
abundance: few
j_gene: TRBJ2-7
CDR3aa: CASSLRQGKEYF
CDR3nt: TGTGCCAGCAGTTTAAGGCAGGGGAAAGAGTACTTC

v_gene: TRBV4-1
d_gene: TRBD1
abundance: many
j_gene: TRBJ1-2
CDR3aa: CASSQPGTGNGYTF
CDR3nt: TGCGCCAGCAGCCAACCCGGGACAGGGAATGGCTACACCTTC